Sequencing of this T cell receptor beta chain was carried out in a study of T cell responses to AZD1222 COVID-19 vaccine. Broader study findings: The sample set comprised mostly white British donors with more females, and clonal diversity was possibly underestimated. Unmutated variant regions are reportedly the target of nearly half of TCRs that are spike-specific. Regions 160-218 and 743-854 held dominance among vaccine-associated CD4 TCRs, which spanned spike. Of the AZD1222 recipients, only 5 or 6 were seropositive at baseline.

The repertoire was sequenced with immunoSEQ multiplex PCR; TCRdb's copy has only in-frame clones and lacks some. This sample has 100,000 to 150,000 clones, with approximately 89% found just once. Per the germline V gene, CDR1 is SNHLY and CDR2 is FYNNEI. The CDR3 loop spans 12 amino acids. V was pared by 3 bases and J by 3 bases, with 6 bases between. Points on this clone: Its antigen is undetermined.

The rearrangement joins TRBV2 to TRBJ2-7; D gene uncertain. Sequences were derived from peripheral blood, sampled on day 0 of AZD1222 vaccination. The origin of this receptor is an adult in good health. Here the CDR3 DNA reads TGTGCCAGCAGTGAGCAGAGCTACGAGCAGTACTTC. Its translation is CASSEQSYEQYF.